What follows are 22 T cell receptor beta chains derived from one specimen sequenced in a study of cytomegalovirus exposure and HLA in healthy donors. PCR was performed using 60 Vbeta and 13 Jbeta primers. Generated by immunoSEQ multiplex PCR, the TCRdb table keeps only in-frame clones and is missing some. This sample's clone table lists roughly 140,000 clones. Sequencing was done on a sample of PBMCs. All receptors derive from a man aged 40-50 years in good health and CMV-seronegative.

The chain joins TRBV6-5 to TRBJ1-2; no clear D gene. Germline CDR1 reads MNHEY; CDR2 reads SVGAGI. The CDR3 consists of 12 residues. V was pared by 6 bases and J by 2 bases, with 7 bases between. The CDR3 spells CASRPRNYGYTF. CDR3 DNA sequence: TGTGCCAGCAGACCCCGGAACTATGGCTACACCTTC.

The chain is built from TRBV5-6 and TRBJ1-4; possible D gene TRBD1, 6 bases. V gave up 3 bases and J gave up 10 bases, with 22 bases separating them. Germline lookup yields CDR1 SGHDT and CDR2 YYEEEE. The length of the CDR3 is 16 residues. As DNA, the CDR3 is TGTGCCAGCAGCTCCCCTCGGACAGCATCCCCGGGAAAACTGTTTTTT. It yields the protein CASSSPRTASPGKLFF. Full variable domain (remainder filled in from reference TRBV5-6 and TRBJ1-4): DAGVTQSPTHLIKTRGQQVTLRCSPKSGHDTVSWYQQALGQGPQFIFQYYEEEERQRGNFPDRFSGHQFPNYSSELNVNALLLGDSALYLCASSSPRTASPGKLFFGSGTQLSVL.

The genes are TRBV19 and TRBJ1-1; tentatively, D is TRBD1 (5 bases). CDR1 LNHDA and CDR2 SQIVND come from the germline V gene (reference sequence). The V and J ends lost 3 bases and 4 bases respectively, with 12 bases between them. There are 14 residues in the CDR3. The CDR3 DNA reads TGTGCCAGTAGTATTCAGGGTACAGGCACTGAAGCTTTCTTT. Protein: CASSIQGTGTEAFF.

The gene calls are TRBV14 and TRBJ2-7, with D maybe TRBD2 (5 bases). CDR1 and CDR2 from the germline V gene are SGHDN and FVKESK. CDR3 length: 16 residues. Trimming shortened V by 1 base and J by 6 bases, and 19 bases separated the two germline ends. This chain's CDR3 is CASSQGKGLRRSEQYF. The CDR3 DNA reads as TGTGCCAGCAGCCAAGGTAAAGGGCTCCGGAGGAGCGAGCAGTACTTC.

The rearrangement joins TRBV7-7 to TRBJ2-2; the D is unclear. CDR1 is SSHAT and CDR2 is FNYEAQ in the germline V gene (reference sequence). V lost 5 bases to trimming and J lost 6 bases, with 7 bases between them. The CDR3 loop spans 12 amino acids. DNA of the CDR3: TGTGCCAGCAGCCCCCTTGCCGGGGAGCTGTTTTTT. Protein sequence: CASSPLAGELFF.

J is TRBJ2-1 and V is TRBV7-3; D uncertain. V lost 4 bases and J 4 bases, leaving 8 bases between the germline ends. Germline V gene sequence: CDR1 SGHTA, CDR2 FQGTGA. This CDR3 spans 13 amino acids. This CDR3 is CASSSGRYNEQFF. CDR3 nucleotides: TGTGCCAGCAGCTCCGGCAGGTACAATGAGCAGTTCTTC. The full variable domain, in which reference TRBV7-3 and TRBJ2-1 provide the parts outside the CDR3, is GAGVSQTPSNKVTEKGKYVELRCDPISGHTALYWYRQSLGQGPEFLIYFQGTGAADDSGLPNDRFFAVRPEGSVSTLKIQRTERGDSAVYLCASSSGRYNEQFFGPGTRLTVL.

The V and J genes are TRBV28 and TRBJ2-7, with D hard to call. The germline gives CDR1 MDHEN, CDR2 SYDVKM. The CDR3 is made up of 13 amino acids. V dropped 4 bases and J dropped 2 bases, with 9 bases sitting between them. The CDR3 DNA sequence: TGTGCCAGCAGTTGGGCAGCCGCCTACGAGCAGTACTTC. Its translation is CASSWAAAYEQYF. Based on the CDR3 plus reference TRBV28 and TRBJ2-7, the full variable domain is DVKVTQSSRYLVKRTGEKVFLECVQDMDHENMFWYRQDPGLGLRLIYFSYDVKMKEKGDIPEGYSVSREKKERFSLILESASTNQTSMYLCASSWAAAYEQYFGPGTRLTVT.

The chain recombines TRBV7-8 with TRBJ2-7; 7 bases map to TRBD2. V lost 2 bases and J lost 3; bases outside the gene matches: 4. Per the germline V gene, CDR1 is SGHVS and CDR2 is FQNEAQ. The CDR3 contains 14 residues. This chain's CDR3 is CASSLNPSGYEQYF. The CDR3 nucleotides are TGTGCCAGCAGCTTAAACCCTAGCGGCTACGAGCAGTACTTC.

This chain uses TRBV7-9 with TRBJ2-2; D possibly corresponds to TRBD1 (5 bases). The CDR3 runs 14 residues. Trimming shortened V by 3 bases and J by 3 bases, and 8 bases separated the two germline ends. Germline CDR1 is SEHNR and CDR2 is FQNEAQ (reference sequence). This CDR3 is CASSFTGYTGELFF. For the CDR3, the DNA is TGTGCCAGCAGCTTTACAGGTTACACCGGGGAGCTGTTTTTT.

The chain recombines TRBV7-2 with TRBJ2-7; the match to TRBD1 covers 7 bases. CDR1 and CDR2 (germline): SGHTA, FQGNSA. V gave up 5 bases and J gave up 7 bases; unmatched junction bases: 14. The CDR3 has 15 amino acids. CDR3 residues: CASSARQGISTEQYF. CDR3 in DNA: TGTGCCAGCAGCGCCAGACAGGGAATATCTACGGAGCAGTACTTC.

The gene calls are TRBV5-1 and TRBJ2-3; D gene unclear. The CDR3 is 15 residues long. Deletions cut 1 base from V and 2 bases from J, with 11 bases between. Germline V gene lookup returns CDR1 SGHRS and CDR2 YFSETQ. The CDR3 here is CASSLNEWFTDTQYF. CDR3 DNA sequence: TGCGCCAGCAGCTTGAATGAGTGGTTCACAGATACGCAGTATTTT.

The genes are TRBV19 and TRBJ1-3, with 8 bases lining up with TRBD1. CDR1 is LNHDA and CDR2 is SQIVND in the germline V gene (reference sequence). The CDR3 runs 16 residues. The V segment lost 4 bases and the J segment 2 bases; nucleotides outside the gene matches: 7. The CDR3 sequence is CASSTLDRGAGNTIYF. The CDR3 bases are TGTGCCAGTAGTACGCTCGACAGGGGCGCTGGAAACACCATATATTTT. Using reference TRBV19 and TRBJ1-3 for the parts outside the CDR3, the full variable domain is DGGITQSPKYLFRKEGQNVTLSCEQNLNHDAMYWYRQDPGQGLRLIYYSQIVNDFQKGDIAEGYSVSREKKESFPLTVTSAQKNPTAFYLCASSTLDRGAGNTIYFGEGSWLTVV.

This chain joins TRBV9 and TRBJ2-7; D might be TRBD1 (6 bases). CDR3 length equals 13 residues. From germline, CDR1 is SGDLS and CDR2 YYNGEE. With 0 bases removed from V and 7 bases from J, the gap between germline ends came to 11 bases. The DNA of the CDR3 is TGTGCCAGCAGCGTAGATACAGGGTTAGAGCAGTACTTC. Translation gives CASSVDTGLEQYF.

This rearrangement joins TRBV6-5 to TRBJ2-6, with 9 bases matching TRBD1. Germline CDR1 is MNHEY and CDR2 is SVGAGI. The CDR3 is made up of 15 amino acids. V gave up 6 bases and J gave up 4 bases; unmatched junction bases: 4. This chain's CDR3 is CASRYRGLGANVLTF. The CDR3 coding sequence is TGTGCCAGCAGGTACAGGGGGCTCGGGGCCAACGTCCTGACTTTC.

The V and J genes are TRBV7-2 and TRBJ1-2; D gene unclear. The CDR3 extends over 10 amino acids. Trimming shortened V by 5 bases and J by 4 bases, and 2 bases separated the two germline ends. Germline V gives CDR1 SGHTA, CDR2 FQGNSA. The CDR3, as DNA: TGTGCCAGCAGCCTCTATGGCTACACCTTC. Residues: CASSLYGYTF.

V and J are TRBV19 and TRBJ1-5; 7 bases match TRBD1. V dropped 6 bases and J dropped 0; count of bases not matched to a gene: 8. CDR3 length equals 16 residues. Germline CDR1 reads LNHDA; CDR2 reads SQIVND (reference sequence). The CDR3 bases are TGTGCCAGTAGCCGGCCGACAGGGTTTAGCAATCAGCCCCAGCATTTT. It yields the protein CASSRPTGFSNQPQHF.

The chain links TRBV27 to TRBJ2-3; maybe TRBD2 (6 bases). Trimming cost V 10 bases and J 2 bases, with 13 bases left between them. Germline loops: CDR1 MNHEY, CDR2 SMNVEV (reference sequence). This CDR3 comprises 13 residues. This chain's CDR3 is CATQGGNTDTQYF. The DNA for the CDR3 is TGTGCCACCCAGGGAGGTAACACAGATACGCAGTATTTT.

This rearrangement joins TRBV21-1 to TRBJ2-1; the table gives TRBD2 as D, unverified against the DNA. TRBV21-1 is listed as a pseudogene. This CDR3 contains 16 residues. DNA for the CDR3: TGTGCCAGCAGCCGGAGACGGCGGGGGGGTTACAATGAGCAGTTCTTC. The encoded protein is CASSRRRRGGYNEQFF.

V gene TRBV7-6 combines with J gene TRBJ2-5; TRBD1 matches 9 bases. TRBJ2-7 matches the DNA end more closely, so the J call is doubtful. The V gene's germline CDR1 is SGHVS and CDR2 FNYEAQ. CDR3 length: 13 amino acids. The CDR3: CASSPGQGYEQYF. The CDR3 DNA reads TGTGCCAGCAGCCCAGGACAGGGGTACGAGCAGTACTTC.

The V call is TRBV7-2, the J call TRBJ1-1; TRBD1 agrees at 9 bases. In germline, CDR1 is SGHTA, CDR2 FQGNSA. Trimming took 3 bases from V and 5 from J; bases not matched to a gene: 1. The CDR3 totals 13 residues. CDR3 sequence (DNA): TGTGCCAGCAGCTTTGGGACAGGGACTGAAGCTTTCTTT. Its translation is CASSFGTGTEAFF.

The rearrangement joins TRBV6-5 to TRBJ2-7; D is undetermined. The V gene lost 5 bases and the J gene lost 7 bases, with 15 bases spanning the gap. Looked up from germline, CDR1 is MNHEY and CDR2 is SVGAGI. The CDR3 spans 13 residues. Here the CDR3 reads CASSPLGTQEQYF. In DNA, the CDR3 is TGTGCCAGCAGTCCGCTAGGTACTCAGGAGCAGTACTTC.

J is TRBJ2-7 and V is TRBV4-2; TRBD1 is a possible D gene (7 bases). Trimming took off 1 base at V and 0 bases at J, with 10 bases between the two ends. Germline lookup yields CDR1 LGHNA and CDR2 YNFKEQ. The CDR3 extends over 15 amino acids. CDR3 bases: TGTGCCAGCAGCCAAGCAGGGGGGAGCTCCTACGAGCAGTACTTC. Translating gives CASSQAGGSSYEQYF.